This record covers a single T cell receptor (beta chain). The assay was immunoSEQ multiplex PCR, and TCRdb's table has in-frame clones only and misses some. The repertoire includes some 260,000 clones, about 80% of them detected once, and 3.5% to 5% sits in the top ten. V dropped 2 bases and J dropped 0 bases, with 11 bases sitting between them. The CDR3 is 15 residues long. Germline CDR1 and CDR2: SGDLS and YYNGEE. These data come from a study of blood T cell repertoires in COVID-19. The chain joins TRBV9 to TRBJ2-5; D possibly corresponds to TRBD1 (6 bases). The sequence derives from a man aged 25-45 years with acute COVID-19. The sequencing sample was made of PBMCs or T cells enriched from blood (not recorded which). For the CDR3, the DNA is TGTGCCAGCAGCGTCCAGGGGACACACCAAGAGACCCAGTACTTC. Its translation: CASSVQGTHQETQYF.